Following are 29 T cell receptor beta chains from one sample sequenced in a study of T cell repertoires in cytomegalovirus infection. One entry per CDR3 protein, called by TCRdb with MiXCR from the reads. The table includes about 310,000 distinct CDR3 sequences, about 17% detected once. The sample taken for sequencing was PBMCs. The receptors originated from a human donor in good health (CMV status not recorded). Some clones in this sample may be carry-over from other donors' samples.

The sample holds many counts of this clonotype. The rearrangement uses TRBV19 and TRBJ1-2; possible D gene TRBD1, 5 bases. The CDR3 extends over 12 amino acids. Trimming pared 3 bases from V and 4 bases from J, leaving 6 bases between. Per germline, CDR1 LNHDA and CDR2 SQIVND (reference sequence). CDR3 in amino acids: CASSIDSYGYTF. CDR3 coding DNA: TGTGCCAGTAGTATTGACAGCTATGGCTACACCTTC.

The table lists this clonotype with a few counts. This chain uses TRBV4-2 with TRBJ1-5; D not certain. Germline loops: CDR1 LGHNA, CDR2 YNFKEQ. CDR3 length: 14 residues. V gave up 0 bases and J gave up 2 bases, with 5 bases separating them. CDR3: CASSQDQGNQPQHF. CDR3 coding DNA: TGTGCCAGCAGCCAAGATCAAGGCAATCAGCCCCAGCATTTT.

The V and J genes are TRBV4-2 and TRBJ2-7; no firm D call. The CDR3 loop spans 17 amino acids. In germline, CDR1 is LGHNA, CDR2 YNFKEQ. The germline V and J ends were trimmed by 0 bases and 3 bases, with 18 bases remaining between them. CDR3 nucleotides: TGTGCCAGCAGCCAAGATTATGAGACTCTAATCTTCTACGAGCAGTACTTC. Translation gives CASSQDYETLIFYEQYF.

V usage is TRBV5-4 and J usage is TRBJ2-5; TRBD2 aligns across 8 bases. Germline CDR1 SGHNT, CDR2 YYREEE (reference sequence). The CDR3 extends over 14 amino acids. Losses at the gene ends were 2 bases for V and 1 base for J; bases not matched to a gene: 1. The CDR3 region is CASSFSGAQETQYF. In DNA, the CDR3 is TGTGCCAGCAGCTTTAGCGGGGCCCAAGAGACCCAGTACTTC.

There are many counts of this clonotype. The CDR3, as DNA: TGTGCCAGCAGCAACGGACAGCCCATGAACACTGAAGCTTTCTTT. Its translation: CASSNGQPMNTEAFF. The chain joins TRBV7-2 to TRBJ1-1, with D maybe TRBD1 (6 bases). This CDR3 has 15 residues. The V gene's germline CDR1 is SGHTA and CDR2 FQGNSA. V lost 5 bases and J lost 0, with 13 bases in between.

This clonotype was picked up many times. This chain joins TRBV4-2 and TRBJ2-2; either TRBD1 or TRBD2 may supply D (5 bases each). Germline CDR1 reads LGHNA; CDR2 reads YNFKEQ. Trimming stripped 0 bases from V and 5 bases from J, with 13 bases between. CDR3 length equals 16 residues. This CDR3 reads CASSQDPGPITGELFF. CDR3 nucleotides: TGTGCCAGCAGCCAAGACCCGGGACCGATTACCGGGGAGCTGTTTTTT.

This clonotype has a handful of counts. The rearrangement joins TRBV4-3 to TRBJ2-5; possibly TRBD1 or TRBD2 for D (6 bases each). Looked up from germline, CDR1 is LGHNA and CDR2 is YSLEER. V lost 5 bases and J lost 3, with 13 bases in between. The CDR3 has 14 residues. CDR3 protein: CASSAGHGEETQYF. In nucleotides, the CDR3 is TGCGCCAGCAGCGCGGGACACGGAGAAGAGACCCAGTACTTC.

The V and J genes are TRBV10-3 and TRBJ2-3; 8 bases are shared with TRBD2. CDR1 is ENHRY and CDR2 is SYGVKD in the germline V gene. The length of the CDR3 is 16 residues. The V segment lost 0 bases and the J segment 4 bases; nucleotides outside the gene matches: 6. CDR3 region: CAISESISGGPDTQYF. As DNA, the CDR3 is TGTGCCATCAGTGAGTCCATAAGCGGGGGTCCAGATACGCAGTATTTT.

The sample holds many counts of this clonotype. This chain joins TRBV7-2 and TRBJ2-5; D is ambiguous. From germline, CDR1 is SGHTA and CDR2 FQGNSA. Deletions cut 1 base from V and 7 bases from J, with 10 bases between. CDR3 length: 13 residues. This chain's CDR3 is CASSLEGLVTQYF. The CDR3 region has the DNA TGTGCCAGCAGCTTAGAGGGCCTAGTGACCCAGTACTTC. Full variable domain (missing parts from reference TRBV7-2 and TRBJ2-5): GAGVSQSPSNKVTEKGKDVELRCDPISGHTALYWYRQSLGQGLEFLIYFQGNSAPDKSGLPSDRFSAERTGGSVSTLTIQRTQQEDSAVYLCASSLEGLVTQYFGPGTRLLVL.

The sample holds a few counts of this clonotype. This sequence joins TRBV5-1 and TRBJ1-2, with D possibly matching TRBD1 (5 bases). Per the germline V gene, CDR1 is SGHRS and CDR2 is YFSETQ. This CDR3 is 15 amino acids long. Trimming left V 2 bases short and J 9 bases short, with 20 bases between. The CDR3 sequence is CASSFGTPNSPRYTF. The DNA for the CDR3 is TGCGCCAGCAGCTTCGGGACGCCAAATTCCCCCCGCTACACCTTC.

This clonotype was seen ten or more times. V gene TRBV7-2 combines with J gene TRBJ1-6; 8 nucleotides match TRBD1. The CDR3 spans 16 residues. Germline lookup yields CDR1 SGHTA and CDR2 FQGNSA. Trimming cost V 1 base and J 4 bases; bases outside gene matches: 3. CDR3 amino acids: CASSLEDRAYNSPLHF. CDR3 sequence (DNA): TGTGCCAGCAGCTTAGAGGACAGGGCGTATAATTCACCCCTCCACTTT.

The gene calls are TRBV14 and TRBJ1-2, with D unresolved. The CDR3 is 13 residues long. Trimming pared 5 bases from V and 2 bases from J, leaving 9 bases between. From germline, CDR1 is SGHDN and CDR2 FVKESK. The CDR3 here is CASSETLNYGYTF. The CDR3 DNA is TGTGCCAGCAGCGAAACACTGAACTATGGCTACACCTTC.

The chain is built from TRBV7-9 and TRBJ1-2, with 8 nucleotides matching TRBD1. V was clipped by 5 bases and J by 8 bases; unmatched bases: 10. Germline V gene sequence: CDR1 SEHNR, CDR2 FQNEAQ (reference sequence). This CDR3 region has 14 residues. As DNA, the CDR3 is TGTGCCAGCAGCCCCACAGGGGGATTATTCGGCTACACCTTC. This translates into CASSPTGGLFGYTF.

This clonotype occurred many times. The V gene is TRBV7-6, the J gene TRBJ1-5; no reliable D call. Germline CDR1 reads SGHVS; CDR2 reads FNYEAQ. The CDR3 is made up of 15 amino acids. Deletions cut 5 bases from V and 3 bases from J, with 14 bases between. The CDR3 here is CASSPHAQLNQPQHF. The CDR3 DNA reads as TGTGCCAGCAGCCCGCACGCGCAACTCAATCAGCCCCAGCATTTT.

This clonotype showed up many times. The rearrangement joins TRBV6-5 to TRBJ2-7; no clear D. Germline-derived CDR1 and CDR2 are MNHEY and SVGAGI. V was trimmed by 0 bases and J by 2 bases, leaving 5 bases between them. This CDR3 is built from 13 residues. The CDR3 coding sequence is TGTGCCAGCAGTTACTCGTCGCCCTACGAGCAGTACTTC. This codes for CASSYSSPYEQYF.

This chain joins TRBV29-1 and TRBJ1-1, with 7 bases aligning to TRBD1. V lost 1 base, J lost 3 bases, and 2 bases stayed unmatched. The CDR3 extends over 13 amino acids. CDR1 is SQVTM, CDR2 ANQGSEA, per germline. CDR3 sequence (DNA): TGCAGCGTTGAAGGGACAGGATACACTGAAGCTTTCTTT. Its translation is CSVEGTGYTEAFF.

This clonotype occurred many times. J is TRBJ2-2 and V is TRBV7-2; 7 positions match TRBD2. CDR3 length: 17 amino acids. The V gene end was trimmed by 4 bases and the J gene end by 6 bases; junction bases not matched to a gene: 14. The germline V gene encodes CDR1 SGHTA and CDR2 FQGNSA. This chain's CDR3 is CASSSSPGLDLAGELFF. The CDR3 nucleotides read TGTGCCAGCAGCTCGTCCCCTGGACTAGATCTGGCCGGGGAGCTGTTTTTT.

In nucleotides, the CDR3 is TGTGCCAGCTCATGGGACCTCACCGGGGAGCTGTTTTTT. This sequence encodes CASSWDLTGELFF. This rearrangement joins TRBV18 to TRBJ2-2; perhaps D is TRBD1 or TRBD2 (5 bases each). Trimming pared 5 bases from V and 4 bases from J, leaving 8 bases between. The CDR3 covers 13 residues. The germline gives CDR1 KGHSH, CDR2 LQKENI.

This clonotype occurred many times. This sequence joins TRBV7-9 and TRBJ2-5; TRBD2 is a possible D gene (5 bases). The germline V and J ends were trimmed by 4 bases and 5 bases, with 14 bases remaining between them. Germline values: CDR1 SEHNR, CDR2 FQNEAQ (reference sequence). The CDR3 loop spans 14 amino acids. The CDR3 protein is CASSSGFDGETQYF. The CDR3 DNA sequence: TGTGCCAGCAGCTCGGGGTTTGACGGGGAGACCCAGTACTTC. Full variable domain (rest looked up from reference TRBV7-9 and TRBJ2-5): DTGVSQNPRHKITKRGQNVTFRCDPISEHNRLYWYRQTLGQGPEFLTYFQNEAQLEKSRLLSDRFSAERPKGSFSTLEIQRTEQGDSAMYLCASSSGFDGETQYFGPGTRLLVL.

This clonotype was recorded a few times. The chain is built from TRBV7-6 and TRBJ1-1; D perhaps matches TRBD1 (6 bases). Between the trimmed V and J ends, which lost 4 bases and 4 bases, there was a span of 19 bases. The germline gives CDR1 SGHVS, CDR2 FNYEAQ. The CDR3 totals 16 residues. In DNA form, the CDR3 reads TGTGCCAGCAGCTCAGGGGAACCAGGGAAGGGCACTGAAGCTTTCTTT. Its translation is CASSSGEPGKGTEAFF.

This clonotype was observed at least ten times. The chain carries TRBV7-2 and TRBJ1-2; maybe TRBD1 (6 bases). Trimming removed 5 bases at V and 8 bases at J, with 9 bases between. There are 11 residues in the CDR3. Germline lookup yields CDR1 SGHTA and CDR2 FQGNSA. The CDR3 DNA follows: TGTGCCAGCAGCCCGGACAGAGGCTACACCTTC. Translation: CASSPDRGYTF.

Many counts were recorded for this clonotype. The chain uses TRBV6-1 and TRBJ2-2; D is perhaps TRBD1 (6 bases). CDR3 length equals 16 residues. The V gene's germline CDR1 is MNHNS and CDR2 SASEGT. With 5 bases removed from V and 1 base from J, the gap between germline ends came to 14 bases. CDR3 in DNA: TGTGCCAGCAGTATTAGGGGGTCCCTGAACACCGGGGAGCTGTTTTTT. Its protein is CASSIRGSLNTGELFF.

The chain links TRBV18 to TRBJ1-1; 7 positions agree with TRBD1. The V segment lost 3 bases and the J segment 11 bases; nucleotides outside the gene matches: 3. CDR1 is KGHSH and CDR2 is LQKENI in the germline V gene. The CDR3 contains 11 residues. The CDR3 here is CASSPGGQAFF. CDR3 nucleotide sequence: TGTGCCAGCTCACCGGGGGGACAGGCTTTCTTT.

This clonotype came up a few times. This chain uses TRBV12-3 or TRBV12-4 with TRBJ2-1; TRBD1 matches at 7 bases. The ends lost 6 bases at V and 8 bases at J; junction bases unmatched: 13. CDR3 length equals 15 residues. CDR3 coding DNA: TGTGCCAGCAGGGATCCGGGACAGAATTTCCATGAGCAGTTCTTC. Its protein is CASRDPGQNFHEQFF.

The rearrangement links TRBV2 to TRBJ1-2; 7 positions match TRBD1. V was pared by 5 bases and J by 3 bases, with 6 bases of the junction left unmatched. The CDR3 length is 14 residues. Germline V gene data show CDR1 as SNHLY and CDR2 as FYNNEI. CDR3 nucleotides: TGTGCCAGCAGTAACGGGGGGACAGACTATGGCTACACCTTC. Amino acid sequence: CASSNGGTDYGYTF.

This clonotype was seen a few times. For the CDR3, the DNA is TGTGCCAGCAGCTTGAATCCGGGAAGCTCCTACAATGAGCAGTTCTTC. Its translation is CASSLNPGSSYNEQFF. V gene TRBV5-6 combines with J gene TRBJ2-1; D perhaps matches TRBD2 (5 bases). CDR1 and CDR2 from the germline V gene are SGHDT and YYEEEE. The CDR3 length is 16 residues. V lost 1 base and J 0 bases, leaving 11 bases between the germline ends. Filled out from reference TRBV5-6 and TRBJ2-1, the complete variable domain reads DAGVTQSPTHLIKTRGQQVTLRCSPKSGHDTVSWYQQALGQGPQFIFQYYEEEERQRGNFPDRFSGHQFPNYSSELNVNALLLGDSALYLCASSLNPGSSYNEQFFGPGTRLTVL.

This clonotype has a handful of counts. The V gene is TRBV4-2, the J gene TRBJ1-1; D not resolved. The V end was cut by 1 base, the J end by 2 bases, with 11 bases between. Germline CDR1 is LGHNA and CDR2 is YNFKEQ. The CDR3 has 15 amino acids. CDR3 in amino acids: CASSQVNRINTEAFF. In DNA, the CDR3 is TGTGCCAGCAGCCAAGTCAACCGGATTAACACTGAAGCTTTCTTT.

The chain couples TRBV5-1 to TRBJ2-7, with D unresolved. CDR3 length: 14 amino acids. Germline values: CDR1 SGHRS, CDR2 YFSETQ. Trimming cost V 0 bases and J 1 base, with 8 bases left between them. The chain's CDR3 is CASSLVADSYEQYF. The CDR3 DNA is TGCGCCAGCAGCTTGGTGGCGGATTCCTACGAGCAGTACTTC.

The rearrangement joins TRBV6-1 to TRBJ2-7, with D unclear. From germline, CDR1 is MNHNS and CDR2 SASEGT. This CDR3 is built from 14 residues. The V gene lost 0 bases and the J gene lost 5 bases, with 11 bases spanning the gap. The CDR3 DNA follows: TGTGCCAGCAGTGAAGCTCCCCGCCAGGACGAGCAGTACTTC. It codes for CASSEAPRQDEQYF.